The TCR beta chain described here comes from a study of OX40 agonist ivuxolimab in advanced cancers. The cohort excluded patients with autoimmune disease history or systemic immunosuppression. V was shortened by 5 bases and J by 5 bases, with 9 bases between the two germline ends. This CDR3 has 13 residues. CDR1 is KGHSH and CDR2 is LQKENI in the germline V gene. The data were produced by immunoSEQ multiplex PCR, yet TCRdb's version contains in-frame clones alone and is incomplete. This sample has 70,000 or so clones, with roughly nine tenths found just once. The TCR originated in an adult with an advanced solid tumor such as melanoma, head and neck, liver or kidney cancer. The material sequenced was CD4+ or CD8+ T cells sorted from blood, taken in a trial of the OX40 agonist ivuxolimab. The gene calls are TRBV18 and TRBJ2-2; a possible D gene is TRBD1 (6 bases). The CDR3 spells CASSEQGTGELFF. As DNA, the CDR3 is TGTGCCAGCTCAGAACAGGGTACCGGGGAGCTGTTTTTT.